The 18 T cell receptor beta chains presented below share a single source sample, sequenced in a study of OX40 agonist ivuxolimab in advanced cancers. Assay used: immunoSEQ multiplex PCR; TCRdb lists only in-frame clones, some missing. The table records 40,000 to 50,000 clones, roughly 90% of them present only once. The source was CD4+ or CD8+ T cells sorted from blood, collected in a trial of the OX40 agonist ivuxolimab. The receptor set was obtained from an adult with an advanced solid tumor such as melanoma, head and neck, liver or kidney cancer.

The V and J genes are TRBV28 and TRBJ2-7, with TRBD2 identical over 9 bases. CDR3 size: 14 residues. V shed 6 bases and J 2 bases; nucleotides not matched to a gene: 5. CDR1 is MDHEN, CDR2 SYDVKM, per germline. CDR3 nucleotide sequence: TGTGCCAGCAGGATAGCGGGGGAGCCCTACGAGCAGTACTTC. Translation: CASRIAGEPYEQYF.

This chain links TRBV30 with TRBJ1-3, with D possibly being TRBD1 (5 bases). The CDR3 sequence is 15 residues long. Trimming removed 0 bases at V and 0 bases at J, with 9 bases between. Germline V gene data show CDR1 as GTSNPN and CDR2 as SVGIG (reference sequence). CDR3 DNA: TGTGCCTGGAGTGTAGGGACTCGCTCTGGAAACACCATATATTTT. Its protein product is CAWSVGTRSGNTIYF.

The V call is TRBV7-2, the J call TRBJ1-5; 8 bases are shared with TRBD1. V shed 5 bases, J shed 6 bases, and the junction held 9 bases outside the gene matches. The CDR3 contains 15 residues. Germline loops: CDR1 SGHTA, CDR2 FQGNSA. The CDR3 DNA follows: TGTGCCAGCAGCCCCCAGGGGGCAGGGAGTCAGCCCCAGCATTTT. Protein product: CASSPQGAGSQPQHF.

This chain joins TRBV29-1 and TRBJ2-5; TRBD1 matches at 9 bases. Trimming at V came to 7 bases and at J to 5 bases, leaving 5 bases not matched to a gene. The CDR3 runs to 12 residues. Germline V gene sequence: CDR1 SQVTM, CDR2 ANQGSEA. The CDR3 DNA is TGCAGCGGCACAGGGGGCGAGGAGACCCAGTACTTC. As protein: CSGTGGEETQYF. Looking up the rest from reference TRBV29-1 and TRBJ2-5 gives the full variable domain: SAVISQKPSRDICQRGTSLTIQCQVDSQVTMMFWYRQQPGQSLTLIATANQGSEATYESGFVIDKFPISRPNLTFSTLTVSNMSPEDSSIYLCSGTGGEETQYFGPGTRLLVL.

The rearrangement uses TRBV2 and TRBJ2-7; D unresolved. The V end lost 7 bases, the J end lost 3 bases, and 13 bases lay between the germline ends. CDR3 length equals 13 residues. Germline-derived CDR1 and CDR2 are SNHLY and FYNNEI. The CDR3 DNA sequence: TGTGCCAGCACGCGGACCGATAACTACGAGCAGTACTTC. Translation: CASTRTDNYEQYF.

The chain is built from TRBV7-2 and TRBJ2-7; D not resolved. This CDR3 contains 11 residues. Germline-derived CDR1 and CDR2 are SGHTA and FQGNSA. V dropped 4 bases and J dropped 2 bases, with 3 bases sitting between them. CDR3 loop: CASSSAYEQYF. The CDR3, as DNA: TGTGCCAGCAGCTCGGCCTACGAGCAGTACTTC.

This chain links TRBV2 with TRBJ2-3; 9 bases match TRBD2. Germline lookup yields CDR1 SNHLY and CDR2 FYNNEI. There are 15 residues in the CDR3. V trimming: 7 bases; J trimming: 3 bases; junction bases outside the gene matches: 8. The CDR3 loop reads CASTRGGPGTDTQYF. The DNA of the CDR3 is TGTGCCAGCACGCGGGGGGGCCCAGGAACAGATACGCAGTATTTT.

By share, this clone ranks as medium-sized. The sample carries other DNA sequences with the same CDR3. The chain uses TRBV29-1 and TRBJ1-2; TRBD1 matches 10 bases. With 7 bases clipped from V and 5 bases from J, the junction kept 7 bases outside the gene matches. Germline assignment: CDR1 SQVTM and CDR2 ANQGSEA. The CDR3 contains 13 residues. The CDR3 region is CSGGQGEKYGYTF. The CDR3 DNA reads TGCAGCGGTGGACAGGGGGAGAAGTATGGCTACACCTTC.

This sequence joins TRBV6-5 and TRBJ2-5; 7 bases fit TRBD1. Germline V gives CDR1 MNHEY, CDR2 SVGAGI. V was clipped by 2 bases and J by 5 bases; unmatched bases: 2. The CDR3 runs to 13 residues. In DNA, the CDR3 is TGTGCCAGCAGTTACGACAGGGCTGAGACCCAGTACTTC. Its protein product is CASSYDRAETQYF.

The chain combines TRBV4-2 with TRBJ2-7, with a possible D match to TRBD1 (6 bases). From germline, CDR1 is LGHNA and CDR2 YNFKEQ. V gave up 1 base and J gave up 3 bases, with 13 bases separating them. This CDR3 comprises 15 residues. The CDR3 bases are TGTGCCAGCAGCCAAGTATCTGGACAGCACTACGAGCAGTACTTC. Translated, it gives CASSQVSGQHYEQYF.

The V call is TRBV5-1, the J call TRBJ2-2; D is ambiguous. Between the trimmed V and J ends, which lost 1 base and 2 bases, there was a span of 12 bases. The CDR3 spans 16 residues. Germline CDR1 reads SGHRS; CDR2 reads YFSETQ. In DNA, the CDR3 is TGCGCCAGCAGCTTGCAACAGACCATAAACACCGGGGAGCTGTTTTTT. Amino acid sequence: CASSLQQTINTGELFF.

The CDR3 loop reads CASSFEGGLTEAFF. The CDR3 bases are TGTGCCAGCAGCTTCGAGGGGGGCTTGACTGAAGCTTTCTTT. The chain links TRBV7-2 to TRBJ1-1, with D maybe TRBD1 (6 bases). This CDR3 region has 14 residues. Germline V lookup: CDR1 SGHTA, CDR2 FQGNSA. V was pared by 3 bases and J by 5 bases, with 13 bases between.

The V gene is TRBV5-1, the J gene TRBJ2-7; D perhaps matches TRBD1 (5 bases). V was pared by 3 bases and J by 0 bases, with 13 bases between. This CDR3 contains 15 residues. Looked up from germline, CDR1 is SGHRS and CDR2 is YFSETQ. The CDR3 coding sequence is TGCGCCAGCAGCTCTCCGGACACGGCCTCCTACGAGCAGTACTTC. This gives the protein CASSSPDTASYEQYF.

The chain uses TRBV7-9 and TRBJ2-3; TRBD2 might be the D (6 bases). The CDR3 runs to 16 residues. CDR1 and CDR2 from the germline V gene are SEHNR and FQNEAQ (reference sequence). V lost 5 bases to trimming and J lost 0 bases, with 15 bases between them. The CDR3 spells CASSAGPGASTDTQYF. CDR3 bases: TGTGCCAGCAGCGCGGGGCCCGGGGCAAGCACAGATACGCAGTATTTT.

This sequence joins TRBV9 and TRBJ2-5, with D hard to call. Germline V gene data show CDR1 as SGDLS and CDR2 as YYNGEE. Trimming cost V 1 base and J 1 base, with 5 bases left between them. The CDR3 is made up of 13 amino acids. The CDR3 DNA follows: TGTGCCAGCAGCGTACACAGCCAAGAGACCCAGTACTTC. Its protein product is CASSVHSQETQYF.

This clone was seen a single time. The chain employs TRBV11-2 and TRBJ2-6; D is ambiguous. Trimming cost V 2 bases and J 0 bases, with 5 bases left between them. The CDR3 contains 15 residues. The V gene's germline CDR1 is SGHAT and CDR2 FQNNGV. The CDR3 reads CASSLTLSGANVLTF. The DNA for the CDR3 is TGTGCCAGCAGCTTAACACTCTCTGGGGCCAACGTCCTGACTTTC.

The chain has TRBV10-3 and TRBJ2-7, with D maybe TRBD1 (6 bases). The V gene's germline CDR1 is ENHRY and CDR2 SYGVKD. The CDR3 extends over 14 amino acids. Deletions cut 3 bases from V and 0 bases from J, with 9 bases between. The CDR3 region is CAISDRGYSYEQYF. In nucleotides, the CDR3 is TGTGCCATCAGTGACAGGGGCTACTCCTACGAGCAGTACTTC.

V and J are TRBV5-1 and TRBJ2-1, with a tentative D call TRBD2 (5 bases). This CDR3 has 13 amino acids. Germline CDR1 SGHRS, CDR2 YFSETQ. Trimming cost V 9 bases and J 8 bases, with 18 bases left between them. The CDR3 DNA reads TGCGCCACCAACCCGGGATCGGGCGATGAGCAGTTCTTC. Residues: CATNPGSGDEQFF.